Included here is one TCR beta chain sequence, with context. This entry comes from a study of blood T cell repertoires in COVID-19. The overall study: The origin of the acute and convalescent COVID-19 samples was the United States, Italy and Spain. From T cells, B-cell-depleted T cells, or PBMCs came the material, which was cDNA or gDNA.

The CDR3 covers 16 residues. V lost 4 bases and J lost 6; bases outside the gene matches: 14. Per germline, CDR1 MNHEY and CDR2 SMNVEV (reference sequence). Seattle researchers signed up patients amid active infection and tracked them longitudinally. Per the original data handling: Counts of nucleated cells, estimated from reference gene primer amplification, were obtained. Assay used: immunoSEQ multiplex PCR; TCRdb lists only in-frame clones, some missing. For V, J and clone size, that table is used; D and trimming come from the DNA. There are roughly 160,000 clones in the sample; about nine tenths occur only once, and approximately 4.6% lies in the top ten.

This clonotype was sampled from a man aged 18 to 30 with COVID-19, enrolled during active disease. This sequence joins TRBV27 and TRBJ2-7; 8 bases align to TRBD2. Sequenced: peripheral blood. CDR3 DNA sequence: TGTGCCAGCAGTTCCCGGTCGACTAGCGCCCAAGGCGAGCAGTACTTC. Translation gives CASSSRSTSAQGEQYF.